The subject of this entry is one TCR beta chain. Its antigen is still unknown. Germline V gene data show CDR1 as SGHRS and CDR2 as YFSETQ. V lost 4 bases and J lost 8; bases outside the gene matches: 11. The CDR3 totals 15 residues. The sample originates from a study of T cell responses to AZD1222 COVID-19 vaccine. The study, taken as a whole, reports: There were mostly white British donors and more females than males, and clonal diversity was possibly underestimated.

Produced via immunoSEQ multiplex PCR; TCRdb's table is partial and in-frame only. The data contain over 130,000 clones, more than 85% of them singletons. The chain links TRBV5-1 to TRBJ1-1; 10 positions agree with TRBD1. Specimen: peripheral blood, collected 28 days after the second AZD1222 dose. The TCR was taken from an adult who received the AZD1222 COVID-19 vaccine. CDR3 sequence reads: CASSREGQGYGEAFF. The CDR3 nucleotides are TGCGCCAGCAGCCGGGAGGGACAGGGGTACGGCGAAGCTTTCTTT.